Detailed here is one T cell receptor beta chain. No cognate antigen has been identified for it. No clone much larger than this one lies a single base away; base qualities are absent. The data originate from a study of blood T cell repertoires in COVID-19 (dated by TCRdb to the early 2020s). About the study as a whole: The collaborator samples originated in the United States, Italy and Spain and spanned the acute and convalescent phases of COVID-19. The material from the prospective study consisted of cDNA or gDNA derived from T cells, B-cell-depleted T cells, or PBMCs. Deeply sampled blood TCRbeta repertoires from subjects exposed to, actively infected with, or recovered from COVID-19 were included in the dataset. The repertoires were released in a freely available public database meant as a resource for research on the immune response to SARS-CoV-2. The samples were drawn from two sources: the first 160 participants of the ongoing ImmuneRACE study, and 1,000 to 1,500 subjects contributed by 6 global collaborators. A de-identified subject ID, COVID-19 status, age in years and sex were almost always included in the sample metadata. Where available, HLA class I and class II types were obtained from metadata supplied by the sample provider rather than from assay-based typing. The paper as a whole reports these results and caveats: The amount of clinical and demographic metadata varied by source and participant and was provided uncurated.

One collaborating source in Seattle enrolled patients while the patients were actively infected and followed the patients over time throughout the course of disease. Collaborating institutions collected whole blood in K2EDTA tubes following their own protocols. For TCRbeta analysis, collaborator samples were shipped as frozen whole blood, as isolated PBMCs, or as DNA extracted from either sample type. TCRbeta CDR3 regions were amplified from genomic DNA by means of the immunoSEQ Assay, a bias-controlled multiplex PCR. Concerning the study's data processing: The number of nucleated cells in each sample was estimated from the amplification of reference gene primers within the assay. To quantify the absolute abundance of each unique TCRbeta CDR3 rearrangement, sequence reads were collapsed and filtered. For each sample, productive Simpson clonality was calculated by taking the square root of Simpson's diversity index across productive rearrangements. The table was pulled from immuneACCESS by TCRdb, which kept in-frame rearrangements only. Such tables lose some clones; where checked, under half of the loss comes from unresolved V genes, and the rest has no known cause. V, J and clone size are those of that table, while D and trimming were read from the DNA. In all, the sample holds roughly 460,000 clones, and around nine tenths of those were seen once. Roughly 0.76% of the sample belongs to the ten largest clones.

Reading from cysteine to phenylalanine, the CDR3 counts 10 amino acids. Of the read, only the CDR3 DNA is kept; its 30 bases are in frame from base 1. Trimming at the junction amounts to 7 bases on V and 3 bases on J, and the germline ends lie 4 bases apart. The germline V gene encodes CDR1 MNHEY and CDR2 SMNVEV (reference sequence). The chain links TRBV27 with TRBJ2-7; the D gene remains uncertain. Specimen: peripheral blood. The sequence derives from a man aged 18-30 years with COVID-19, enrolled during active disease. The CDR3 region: CASTHYEQYF. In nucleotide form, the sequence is TGTGCCAGCACCCACTACGAGCAGTACTTC.